These 28 T cell receptor beta chains were all obtained from the same sample, sequenced in a study of blood T cell repertoires in COVID-19. Clones were sequenced by immunoSEQ multiplex PCR, and TCRdb holds only the in-frame ones, with some missing. The sample has about 62,000 clones, just under 95% seen once; the top ten hold approximately 5%. Sequencing was performed on peripheral blood. Receptor source: a human donor in a cohort sampled during active COVID-19.

The rearrangement joins TRBV5-1 to TRBJ1-2; D is unresolved. CDR3 size: 14 residues. Germline assignment: CDR1 SGHRS and CDR2 YFSETQ. Trimming stripped 1 base from V and 2 bases from J, with 9 bases between. CDR3 sequence reads: CASSLKPENYGYTF. DNA of the CDR3: TGCGCCAGCAGCTTGAAGCCCGAAAACTATGGCTACACCTTC.

This clone was picked up one time. The V and J genes are TRBV7-8 and TRBJ1-2; the D gene is possibly TRBD1 (5 bases). Trimming cost V 1 base and J 6 bases, with 6 bases left between them. The CDR3 sequence is 12 residues long. The germline V gene encodes CDR1 SGHVS and CDR2 FQNEAQ. CDR3 in DNA: TGTGCCAGCAGCTTAGTGGGGCATGGCTACACCTTC. It is translated as CASSLVGHGYTF.

The chain employs TRBV7-2 and TRBJ2-4, with 8 positions matching TRBD2. Trimming at V came to 5 bases and at J to 4 bases, leaving 7 bases not matched to a gene. The CDR3 sequence is 15 residues long. Germline V lookup: CDR1 SGHTA, CDR2 FQGNSA. The CDR3, as DNA: TGTGCCAGCAGCCTTGGACTAGCCGTGAAAAACATTCAGTACTTC. It codes for CASSLGLAVKNIQYF.

The chain couples TRBV19 to TRBJ2-7, with 7 bases that match TRBD1. From germline, CDR1 is LNHDA and CDR2 SQIVND (reference sequence). The V segment lost 4 bases and the J segment 5 bases; nucleotides outside the gene matches: 5. The CDR3 is 13 residues long. The CDR3 protein is CASSRQGFNEQYF. Written as DNA, the CDR3 is TGTGCCAGTAGTAGACAGGGCTTCAACGAGCAGTACTTC.

The V call is TRBV6-5, the J call TRBJ2-7, with 9 bases fitting TRBD2. J lost 0 bases, V lost 4 bases, and 4 bases had no gene match. CDR1 and CDR2 (germline): MNHEY, SVGAGI. The CDR3 totals 15 residues. This CDR3 reads CASSSISGSSYEQYF. CDR3 in DNA: TGTGCCAGCAGTTCGATTAGCGGGAGCTCCTACGAGCAGTACTTC.

The rearrangement uses TRBV4-2 and TRBJ2-5; D call uncertain. The CDR3 totals 15 residues. The V end was cut by 0 bases, the J end by 1 base, with 9 bases between. The germline V gene has CDR1 LGHNA and CDR2 YNFKEQ. The CDR3 nucleotides are TGTGCCAGCAGCCAAGAGGTACTTTCCCAAGAGACCCAGTACTTC. It translates to CASSQEVLSQETQYF.

The chain employs TRBV5-1 and TRBJ1-1; TRBD1 agrees at 10 bases. This CDR3 has 15 residues. J lost 10 bases, V lost 0 bases, and 9 bases had no gene match. Germline lookup yields CDR1 SGHRS and CDR2 YFSETQ. The CDR3 here is CASSLGQGQGTGAFF. CDR3 DNA: TGCGCCAGCAGCTTGGGTCAGGGACAGGGGACCGGAGCTTTCTTT.

The chain's CDR3 is CASSLNAGTAYEQYF. For the CDR3, the DNA is TGTGCCAGCAGCTTAAACGCGGGAACCGCCTACGAGCAGTACTTC. This chain links TRBV7-3 with TRBJ2-7; maybe TRBD2 (6 bases). V was pared by 1 base and J by 2 bases, with 12 bases between. Germline V gene lookup returns CDR1 SGHTA and CDR2 FQGTGA. CDR3 length equals 15 residues.

This clone is a singleton in its sample. This chain connects TRBV6-5 to TRBJ1-3; no clear D gene. In germline, CDR1 is MNHEY, CDR2 SVGAGI. V shed 0 bases and J shed 1 base, with 7 bases lying between them. The CDR3 totals 15 residues. The DNA for the CDR3 is TGTGCCAGCAGTTACTCGGTGGAGTCTGGAAACACCATATATTTT. Its protein is CASSYSVESGNTIYF.

The genes are TRBV30 and TRBJ2-3; D call uncertain. Looked up from germline, CDR1 is GTSNPN and CDR2 is SVGIG (reference sequence). Trimming shortened V by 6 bases and J by 2 bases, and 18 bases separated the two germline ends. The length of the CDR3 is 15 residues. The CDR3 nucleotides read TGTGCCTGTCATATTTCGCGCGAGCACACAGATACGCAGTATTTT. Encoded protein: CACHISREHTDTQYF.

The gene calls are TRBV19 and TRBJ1-5; TRBD1 aligns across 7 bases. Germline V gene sequence: CDR1 LNHDA, CDR2 SQIVND (reference sequence). V was clipped by 3 bases and J by 6 bases; unmatched bases: 8. The CDR3 is 15 amino acids. In DNA, the CDR3 is TGTGCCAGTAGTATTATCGGTAGGGGGCGTCAGCCCCAGCATTTT. This translates into CASSIIGRGRQPQHF.

This chain links TRBV2 with TRBJ2-3, with D maybe TRBD1 (5 bases). The ends were cut back, 0 bases at V and 4 bases at J, with 20 bases in the middle. The CDR3 is 18 amino acids. Looked up from germline, CDR1 is SNHLY and CDR2 is FYNNEI. CDR3 sequence reads: CASSEALRVRVWADTQYF. DNA of the CDR3: TGTGCCAGCAGTGAAGCGCTTCGGGTCAGGGTTTGGGCAGATACGCAGTATTTT.

The chain couples TRBV28 to TRBJ1-1; 7 bases are shared with TRBD1. This CDR3 contains 15 residues. V shed 1 base, J shed 1 base, and the junction held 3 bases outside the gene matches. The V gene's germline CDR1 is MDHEN and CDR2 SYDVKM. The CDR3, as DNA: TGTGCCAGCAGTTTATTGGGACAGCGGAACACTGAAGCTTTCTTT. It yields the protein CASSLLGQRNTEAFF. The full variable domain, in which reference TRBV28 and TRBJ1-1 provide the parts outside the CDR3, is DVKVTQSSRYLVKRTGEKVFLECVQDMDHENMFWYRQDPGLGLRLIYFSYDVKMKEKGDIPEGYSVSREKKERFSLILESASTNQTSMYLCASSLLGQRNTEAFFGQGTRLTVV.

V and J are TRBV5-4 and TRBJ1-2; 7 nucleotides match TRBD1. CDR1 is SGHNT and CDR2 is YYREEE in the germline V gene (reference sequence). CDR3 size: 13 residues. The junction had 4 bases not matched to a gene; V was cut back by 4 bases and J by 4 bases. The CDR3 DNA reads TGTGCCAGCAGCCCCGACAGGGCCTATGGCTACACCTTC. The encoded protein is CASSPDRAYGYTF.

V gene TRBV11-2 combines with J gene TRBJ2-5; no firm D call. The CDR3 sequence is 12 residues long. CDR1 and CDR2 from the germline V gene are SGHAT and FQNNGV. The V and J ends lost 7 bases and 5 bases respectively, with 11 bases between them. The CDR3 reads CASNLGTETQYF. The CDR3 DNA is TGTGCCAGCAACCTCGGTACGGAGACCCAGTACTTC.

The chain links TRBV14 to TRBJ1-4; D might be TRBD1 (5 bases). The germline V and J ends were trimmed by 3 bases and 3 bases, with 11 bases remaining between them. The germline gives CDR1 SGHDN, CDR2 FVKESK. The CDR3 runs 15 residues. The chain's CDR3 is CASSQMRGPNEKLFF. CDR3 DNA sequence: TGTGCCAGCAGCCAGATGCGGGGCCCTAATGAAAAACTGTTTTTT.

The chain uses TRBV5-1 and TRBJ2-4; 7 bases agree with TRBD2. This CDR3 is 13 amino acids long. V dropped 4 bases and J dropped 3; count of bases not matched to a gene: 1. Germline loops: CDR1 SGHRS, CDR2 YFSETQ. The CDR3 protein is CASSPGGKNIQYF. DNA for the CDR3: TGCGCCAGCAGCCCGGGAGGCAAAAACATTCAGTACTTC.

The CDR3 is CASGTGYGYTF. The CDR3 DNA sequence: TGTGCCAGCGGGACAGGCTATGGCTACACCTTC. The chain carries TRBV5-6 and TRBJ1-2, with TRBD1 identical over 8 bases. This CDR3 comprises 11 residues. The germline gives CDR1 SGHDT, CDR2 YYEEEE. The V segment lost 7 bases and the J segment 4 bases; nucleotides outside the gene matches: 0.

The rearrangement joins TRBV3-1 (or the pseudogene TRBV3-2) to TRBJ1-2, with 7 bases fitting TRBD1. The CDR3 runs 15 residues. Germline loops: CDR1 LGHDT, CDR2 YNNKEL (reference sequence). V was clipped by 1 base and J by 4 bases; unmatched bases: 6. The CDR3 DNA reads TGTGCCAGCAGCCAAGGACGACAGGGTGGCTATGGCTACACCTTC. Translating gives CASSQGRQGGYGYTF.

V is TRBV27 and J is TRBJ1-2; possible D gene TRBD1, 5 bases. The germline CDR1 and CDR2 sequences are MNHEY and SMNVEV (reference sequence). V lost 3 bases to trimming and J lost 0 bases, with 11 bases between them. The length of the CDR3 is 15 residues. Written as DNA, the CDR3 is TGTGCCAGCAGTTTTGTCAGGGCGGCTAACTATGGCTACACCTTC. Its protein product is CASSFVRAANYGYTF.

The rearrangement links TRBV15 to TRBJ2-2, with a tentative D call TRBD1 (5 bases). Germline-derived CDR1 and CDR2 are LNHNV and YYDKDF (reference sequence). The CDR3 length is 15 residues. Trimming shortened V by 5 bases and J by 2 bases, and 12 bases separated the two germline ends. DNA of the CDR3: TGTGCCACCAGCGGTGGGGCTTTTAACACCGGGGAGCTGTTTTTT. Translation gives CATSGGAFNTGELFF. The complete variable domain, with remaining parts taken from reference TRBV15 and TRBJ2-2, reads DAMVIQNPRYQVTQFGKPVTLSCSQTLNHNVMYWYQQKSSQAPKLLFHYYDKDFNNEADTPDNFQSRRPNTSFCFLDIRSPGLGDTAMYLCATSGGAFNTGELFFGEGSRLTVL.

The chain joins TRBV11-2 to TRBJ2-7; the match to TRBD2 covers 10 bases. The germline V gene has CDR1 SGHAT and CDR2 FQNNGV. This CDR3 has 16 residues. V shed 5 bases, J shed 5 bases, and the junction held 12 bases outside the gene matches. As DNA, the CDR3 is TGTGCCAGCAGCCCGAATTCCGGTGGACTAGCGGACGAGCAGTACTTC. Translated: CASSPNSGGLADEQYF. Based on the CDR3 plus reference TRBV11-2 and TRBJ2-7, the full variable domain is EAGVAQSPRYKIIEKRQSVAFWCNPISGHATLYWYQQILGQGPKLLIQFQNNGVVDDSQLPKDRFSAERLKGVDSTLKIQPAKLEDSAVYLCASSPNSGGLADEQYFGPGTRLTVT.

This clone was observed a single time. The chain has TRBV5-1 and TRBJ2-7; maybe TRBD1 (6 bases). The CDR3 loop spans 12 amino acids. Germline CDR1 is SGHRS and CDR2 is YFSETQ. Between the trimmed V and J ends, which lost 10 bases and 5 bases, there was a span of 16 bases. CDR3 nucleotide sequence: TGCGCCTGTAAAGGGGGTGCCAACGAGCAGTACTTC. This encodes CACKGGANEQYF.

V is TRBV6-1 and J is TRBJ2-7; TRBD2 matches at 8 bases. Germline V gene sequence: CDR1 MNHNS, CDR2 SASEGT. The CDR3 runs to 17 residues. Trimming cost V 3 bases and J 0 bases; bases outside gene matches: 10. CDR3 region: CASSDAAYSGISYEQYF. Written as DNA, the CDR3 is TGTGCCAGCAGTGATGCAGCATATAGCGGGATCTCCTACGAGCAGTACTTC.

V usage is TRBV30 and J usage is TRBJ2-1; D is possibly TRBD1 (5 bases). Trimming pared 1 base from V and 9 bases from J, leaving 13 bases between. This CDR3 spans 13 amino acids. CDR1 is GTSNPN, CDR2 SVGIG, per germline (reference sequence). CDR3 protein: CAWSAAGPSEQFF. The CDR3 DNA reads TGTGCCTGGAGTGCGGCAGGGCCGTCTGAGCAGTTCTTC.

This clone was observed once. Because the CDR3's place on the DNA is in doubt, the DNA is left out and the CDR3 is given as listed by TCRdb. This chain connects TRBV3-1 (or the pseudogene TRBV3-2) to TRBJ2-1; the DNA was not used to check the table's D call, TRBD2. Germline values: CDR1 LGHDT, CDR2 YNNKEL (reference sequence). Inclusive of both ends, the CDR3 amounts to 13 amino acids. This CDR3 is CASSQVRFGEQFF.

The CDR3 nucleotides are TGTGCCAGCAGCCAATTGGCAGGGGCCTACGAGCAGTACTTC. Encoded protein: CASSQLAGAYEQYF. The V call is TRBV3-1 (or the pseudogene TRBV3-2), the J call TRBJ2-7, with D maybe TRBD1 (6 bases). The CDR3 extends over 14 amino acids. Trimming took 2 bases from V and 2 from J, leaving 10 bases between them. Germline V CDR1 and CDR2: LGHDT, YNNKEL (reference sequence).

This sequence joins TRBV6-5 and TRBJ2-6, with a weak D call TRBD2 (6 bases). Between the trimmed V and J ends, which lost 6 bases and 0 bases, there was a span of 9 bases. Germline lookup yields CDR1 MNHEY and CDR2 SVGAGI. The CDR3 extends over 15 amino acids. In nucleotides, the CDR3 is TGTGCCAGCAGAGGGAGGAACTCTGGGGCCAACGTCCTGACTTTC. It translates to CASRGRNSGANVLTF.